This TCR beta chain was documented in a study of cytomegalovirus exposure and HLA in healthy donors. CDR1 and CDR2 from the germline V gene are LGHNA and YNFKEQ. J lost 0 bases, V lost 2 bases, and 10 bases had no gene match. This CDR3 spans 18 amino acids. Researchers ran the PCR with 60 Vbeta and 13 Jbeta primers. Method: immunoSEQ multiplex PCR; TCRdb's copy keeps in-frame clones and lacks some. The sample records about 150,000 clones, 70% to 80% being singletons. What was sequenced was PBMCs. The sequence derives from a human donor in good health. The chain joins TRBV4-2 to TRBJ2-5; 9 positions agree with TRBD2. The CDR3 loop reads CASSQTPATSGYQETQYF. CDR3 nucleotides: TGTGCCAGCAGCCAAACTCCGGCCACTAGCGGGTACCAAGAGACCCAGTACTTC.